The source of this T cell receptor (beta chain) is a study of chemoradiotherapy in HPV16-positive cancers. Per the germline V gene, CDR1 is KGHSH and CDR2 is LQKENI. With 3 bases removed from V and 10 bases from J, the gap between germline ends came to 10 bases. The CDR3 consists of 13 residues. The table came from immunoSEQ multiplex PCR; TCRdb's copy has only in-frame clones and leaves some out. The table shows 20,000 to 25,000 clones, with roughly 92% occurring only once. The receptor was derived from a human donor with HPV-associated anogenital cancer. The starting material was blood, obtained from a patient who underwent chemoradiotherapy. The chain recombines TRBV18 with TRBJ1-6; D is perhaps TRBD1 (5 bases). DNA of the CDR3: TGTGCCAGCTCACCGGGGAACAGGTCACCCCTCCACTTT. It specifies CASSPGNRSPLHF.